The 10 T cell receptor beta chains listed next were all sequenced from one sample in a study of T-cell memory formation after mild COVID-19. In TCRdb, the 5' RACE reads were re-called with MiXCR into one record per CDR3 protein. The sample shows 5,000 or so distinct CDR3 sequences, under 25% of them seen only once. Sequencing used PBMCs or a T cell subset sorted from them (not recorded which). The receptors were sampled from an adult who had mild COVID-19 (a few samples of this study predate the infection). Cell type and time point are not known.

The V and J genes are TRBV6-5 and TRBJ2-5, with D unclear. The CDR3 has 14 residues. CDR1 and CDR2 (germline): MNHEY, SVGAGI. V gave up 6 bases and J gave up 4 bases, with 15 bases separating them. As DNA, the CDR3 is TGTGCCAGCAGCCGCATGGCAGGCTTAGAGACCCAGTACTTC. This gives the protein CASSRMAGLETQYF.

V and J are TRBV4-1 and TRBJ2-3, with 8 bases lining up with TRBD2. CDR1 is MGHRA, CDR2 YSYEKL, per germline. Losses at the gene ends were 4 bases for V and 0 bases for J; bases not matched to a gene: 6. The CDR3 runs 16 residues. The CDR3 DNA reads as TGCGCCAGCAGCCCCGCCGGGGGGGGAAGCACAGATACGCAGTATTTT. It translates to CASSPAGGGSTDTQYF.

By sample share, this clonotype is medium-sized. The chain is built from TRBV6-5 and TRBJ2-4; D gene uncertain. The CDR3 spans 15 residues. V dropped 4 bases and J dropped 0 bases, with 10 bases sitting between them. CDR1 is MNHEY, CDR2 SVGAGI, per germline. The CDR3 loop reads CASSSRTLAKNIQYF. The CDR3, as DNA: TGTGCCAGCAGTTCCCGGACCTTAGCCAAAAACATTCAGTACTTC.

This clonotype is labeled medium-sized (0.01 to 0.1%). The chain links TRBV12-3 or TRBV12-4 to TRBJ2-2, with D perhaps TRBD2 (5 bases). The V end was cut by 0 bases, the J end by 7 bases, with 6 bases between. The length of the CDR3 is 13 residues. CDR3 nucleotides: TGTGCCAGCAGTTTAGCCGGAGGCGGGGAGCTGTTTTTT. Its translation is CASSLAGGGELFF.

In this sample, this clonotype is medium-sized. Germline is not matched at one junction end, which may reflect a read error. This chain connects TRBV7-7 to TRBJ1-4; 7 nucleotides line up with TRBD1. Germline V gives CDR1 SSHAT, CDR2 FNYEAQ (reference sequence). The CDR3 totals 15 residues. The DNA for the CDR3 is TGTGCTAGCAGCCTTACAGGGGCAACTAATGAAAAACTGTTTTTT. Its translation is CASSLTGATNEKLFF.

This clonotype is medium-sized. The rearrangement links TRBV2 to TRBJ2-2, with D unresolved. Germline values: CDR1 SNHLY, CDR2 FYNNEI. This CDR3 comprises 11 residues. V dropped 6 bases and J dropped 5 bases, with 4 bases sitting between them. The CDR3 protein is CASSPTGELFF. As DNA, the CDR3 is TGTGCCAGCAGCCCAACCGGGGAGCTGTTTTTT. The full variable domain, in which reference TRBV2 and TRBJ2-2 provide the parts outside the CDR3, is EPEVTQTPSHQVTQMGQEVILRCVPISNHLYFYWYRQILGQKVEFLVSFYNNEISEKSEIFDDQFSVERPDGSNFTLKIRSTKLEDSAMYFCASSPTGELFFGEGSRLTVL.

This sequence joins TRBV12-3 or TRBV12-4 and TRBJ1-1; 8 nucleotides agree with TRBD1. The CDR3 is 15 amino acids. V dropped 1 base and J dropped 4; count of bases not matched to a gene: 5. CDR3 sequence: CASSLGTGWSTEAFF. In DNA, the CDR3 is TGTGCCAGCAGTTTAGGGACAGGGTGGTCCACTGAAGCTTTCTTT.

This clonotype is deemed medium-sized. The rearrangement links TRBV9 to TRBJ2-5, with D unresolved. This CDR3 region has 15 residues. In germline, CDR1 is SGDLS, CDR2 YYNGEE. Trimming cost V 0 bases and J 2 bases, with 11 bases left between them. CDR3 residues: CASSVGALIQETQYF. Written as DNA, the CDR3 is TGTGCCAGCAGCGTAGGCGCACTTATACAAGAGACCCAGTACTTC. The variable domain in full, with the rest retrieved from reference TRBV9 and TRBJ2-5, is DSGVTQTPKHLITATGQRVTLRCSPRSGDLSVYWYQQSLDQGLQFLIQYYNGEERAKGNILERFSAQQFPDLHSELNLSSLELGDSALYFCASSVGALIQETQYFGPGTRLLVL.

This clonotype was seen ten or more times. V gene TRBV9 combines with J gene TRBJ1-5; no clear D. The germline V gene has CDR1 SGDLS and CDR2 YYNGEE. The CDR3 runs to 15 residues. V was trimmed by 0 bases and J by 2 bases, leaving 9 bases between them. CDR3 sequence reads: CASSVGGSGNQPQHF. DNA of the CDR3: TGTGCCAGCAGCGTAGGAGGATCTGGCAATCAGCCCCAGCATTTT.

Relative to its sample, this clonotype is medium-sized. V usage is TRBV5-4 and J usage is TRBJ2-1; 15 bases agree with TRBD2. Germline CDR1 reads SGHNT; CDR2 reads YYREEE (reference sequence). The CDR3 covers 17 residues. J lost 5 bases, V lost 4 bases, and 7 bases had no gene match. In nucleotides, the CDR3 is TGTGCCAGCAGCAGCCGGACTAGCGGGGGGGCCCACAATGAGCAGTTCTTC. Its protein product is CASSSRTSGGAHNEQFF.